The next 5 T cell receptor beta chains were all read from a single sample in a study of T cells expressing NK-cell markers. TCRdb reprocessed the 5' RACE reads and reports one entry per CDR3 protein, with no DNA. The sample table sets out approximately 110,000 distinct CDR3 sequences. The sample taken for sequencing was blood T cells: a sorted CD56 or NKG2C T cell subset, CD4+ or CD8+ T cells, or bulk PBMC T cells (not recorded which). All receptors derive from a woman between 18 and 69 years old in good health.

The chain links TRBV11-2 to TRBJ2-5; the TCRdb call, TRBD1, lacks DNA for checking. The germline gives CDR1 SGHAT, CDR2 FQNNGV. The CDR3 is made up of 13 amino acids. CDR3 region: CASSQGSLPLQYF.

This sequence joins TRBV3-1 and TRBJ1-3; TCRdb's D call of TRBD1 is untestable without DNA. The CDR3 loop spans 16 amino acids. Germline CDR1 and CDR2: LGHDT and YNNKEL (reference sequence). CDR3 region: CASSQGQGDSGNTIYF.

The chain joins TRBV6-2 or TRBV6-3 to TRBJ2-1; TCRdb designates TRBD2, a call that cannot be tested without DNA. The CDR3 runs to 15 residues. Per the germline V gene, CDR1 is MNHEY and CDR2 is SVGEGT. The CDR3 sequence is CASSYQAGGPNEQFF.

The CDR3 loop is CASSLLDGSYGYTF. The chain links TRBV7-2 to TRBJ1-2. CDR1 is SGHTA and CDR2 is FQGNSA in the germline V gene. The CDR3 runs 14 residues.

The V and J genes are TRBV18 and TRBJ2-5; TCRdb's D call of TRBD2 is untestable without DNA. This CDR3 has 16 amino acids. Germline-derived CDR1 and CDR2 are KGHSH and LQKENI. This CDR3 is CASSPGLAGIQETQYF.